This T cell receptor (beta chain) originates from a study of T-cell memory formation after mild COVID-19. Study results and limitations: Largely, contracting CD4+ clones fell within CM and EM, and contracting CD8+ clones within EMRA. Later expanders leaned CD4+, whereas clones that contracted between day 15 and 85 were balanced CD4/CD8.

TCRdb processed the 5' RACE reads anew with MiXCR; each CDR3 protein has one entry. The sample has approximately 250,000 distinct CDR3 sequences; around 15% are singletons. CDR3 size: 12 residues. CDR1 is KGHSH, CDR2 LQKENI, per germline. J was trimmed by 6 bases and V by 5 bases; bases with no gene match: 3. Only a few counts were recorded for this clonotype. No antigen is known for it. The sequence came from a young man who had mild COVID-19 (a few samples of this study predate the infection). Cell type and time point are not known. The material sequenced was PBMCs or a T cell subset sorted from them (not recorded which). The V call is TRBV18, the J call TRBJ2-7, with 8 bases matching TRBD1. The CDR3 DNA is TGTGCCAGCTCAGCGACAGGGGCCGAGCAGTACGTC. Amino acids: CASSATGAEQYV.